These T cell receptor beta chains were read from a single sample in a study of cytomegalovirus exposure and HLA in healthy donors. Repertoires were generated with immunoSEQ multiplex PCR, while TCRdb's copy carries only in-frame clones and drops some. The data contain approximately 170,000 clones, over 70% of them singletons. The sequenced sample consisted of PBMCs. These receptors all come from a male donor in good health and CMV-seropositive. The CDR3 runs from the conserved cysteine through the conserved F or W. D genes are given only for firm matches.

V gene: TRBV6-5
D gene: NA
J gene: TRBJ1-2
CDR3 protein: CASSWGDSNYGYTF

V gene: TRBV7-9
D gene: TRBD1
J gene: TRBJ2-7
CDR3 protein: CASSSWTGVNEQYF

V gene: TRBV27
D gene: NA
J gene: TRBJ1-3
CDR3 protein: CASRVTSSGNTIYF

V gene: TRBV29-1
D gene: TRBD1
J gene: TRBJ1-2
CDR3 protein: CSVDGQGDYGYTF

V gene: TRBV5-1
D gene: NA
J gene: TRBJ2-6
CDR3 protein: CASSPLSGANVLTF

V gene: TRBV6-5
D gene: TRBD1
J gene: TRBJ2-7
CDR3 protein: CASSYTRTGRGEQYF

V gene: TRBV15
D gene: TRBD1
J gene: TRBJ1-1
CDR3 protein: CATSRDHRGRRMNTEAFF

V gene: TRBV5-1
D gene: TRBD2
J gene: TRBJ2-1
CDR3 protein: CASSLLTSGDNEQFF

V gene: TRBV6-6
D gene: TRBD2
J gene: TRBJ2-7
CDR3 protein: CASSSGGGAGEQYF

V gene: TRBV18
D gene: TRBD1
J gene: TRBJ1-1
CDR3 protein: CASSQRRTGGLEAFF

V gene: TRBV10-2
D gene: TRBD1
J gene: TRBJ1-1
CDR3 protein: CASRDRRNTEAFF

V gene: TRBV13
D gene: TRBD1
J gene: TRBJ1-2
CDR3 protein: CASSLFVDRATYGYTF

V gene: TRBV2
D gene: TRBD2
J gene: TRBJ2-2
CDR3 protein: CASSDYTGTSGGSNTGELFF

V gene: TRBV27
D gene: TRBD1
J gene: TRBJ1-4
CDR3 protein: CAELEGAREKLFF

V gene: TRBV7-6
D gene: TRBD1
J gene: TRBJ1-2
CDR3 protein: CASSDTKTGDYYGYTF

V gene: TRBV5-1
D gene: TRBD1
J gene: TRBJ1-1
CDR3 protein: CASSLVGQGNEAFF

V gene: TRBV7-9
D gene: NA
J gene: NA
CDR3 protein: CASSFDSYEQYF

V gene: TRBV5-5
D gene: TRBD1
J gene: TRBJ2-3
CDR3 protein: CASSSTRDRGRDTQYF

V gene: TRBV30
D gene: NA
J gene: TRBJ2-2
CDR3 protein: CAWDSGGSSTGELFF

V gene: TRBV9
D gene: NA
J gene: TRBJ2-3
CDR3 protein: CASSPVGGTTDTQYF

V gene: TRBV7-3
D gene: TRBD2
J gene: TRBJ2-3
CDR3 protein: CASSLNTGGSTDTQYF

V gene: TRBV9
D gene: NA
J gene: TRBJ1-3
CDR3 protein: CASSERPVGGIGNTIYF